These T cell receptor beta chains were read from a single sample in a study of blood T cell repertoires in COVID-19. TCRdb keeps only in-frame clones here, not all; method: immunoSEQ multiplex PCR. This table has about 82,000 clones, around 80% appearing once. The specimen sequenced was peripheral blood. The receptors derive from a woman aged 55-69 years with acute or convalescent COVID-19. Each CDR3 is given with its conserved first and last residue. A D gene is named only where the DNA matches it firmly. Expanded clones get a size class; other rows say once, few or many, or leave the size out.

clone_size	j_call	v_call	d_call	cdr3_aa	cdr3_nt
.	TRBJ2-7	TRBV27	.	CASSSPTWGPSYEQYF	TGTGCCAGCAGTTCCCCGACGTGGGGGCCATCCTACGAGCAGTACTTC
.	TRBJ1-4	TRBV28	.	CASSQGYEKLFF	TGTGCCAGCAGTCAGGGGTATGAAAAACTGTTTTTT
.	TRBJ2-2	TRBV5-6	.	CASSLSFANTGELFF	TGTGCCAGCAGCTTGTCGTTCGCGAACACCGGGGAGCTGTTTTTT
.	TRBJ2-2	TRBV30	.	CAWTYLVKDGELFF	TGTGCCTGGACCTACCTCGTCAAAGACGGGGAGCTGTTTTTT
.	TRBJ2-1	TRBV11-2	TRBD2	CASSARTSGYNEQFF	TGTGCCAGCAGCGCCCGGACTAGCGGGTACAATGAGCAGTTCTTC
.	TRBJ1-3	TRBV5-6	.	CASSSRGTGNTIYF	TGTGCCAGCAGCTCTAGGGGGACTGGAAACACCATATATTTT
.	TRBJ1-2	TRBV7-9	.	CASSLGGPRAYGYTF	TGTGCCAGCAGCTTAGGAGGTCCGAGGGCCTATGGCTACACCTTC
.	TRBJ1-3	TRBV28	.	CASSSNGIYSGNTIYF	TGTGCCAGCAGCTCTAACGGGATTTACTCTGGAAACACCATATATTTT
few	TRBJ2-7	TRBV12-3/TRBV12-4	.	CASSLGEYEQYF	TGTGCCAGCAGTTTGGGAGAGTACGAGCAGTACTTC
.	TRBJ2-1	TRBV30	TRBD2	CARAGLAGDYNEQFF	TGTGCCCGGGCCGGGCTAGCGGGGGATTACAATGAGCAGTTCTTC
.	TRBJ1-2	TRBV28	.	CAIQQGPYGYTF	TGTGCCATCCAACAGGGTCCCTATGGCTACACCTTC
.	TRBJ2-3	TRBV9	TRBD2	CASSVGSGGADTQYF	TGTGCCAGCAGCGTAGGGAGCGGGGGCGCAGATACGCAGTATTTT
.	TRBJ2-7	TRBV20-1	TRBD1	CSASDRGLTYEQYF	TGCAGTGCGAGTGACAGGGGCTTAACCTACGAGCAGTACTTC
.	TRBJ2-1	TRBV10-3	TRBD2	CATAGVTISYNEQFF	TGTGCCACAGCGGGAGTGACGATCTCCTACAATGAGCAGTTCTTC
.	TRBJ1-1	TRBV6-5	.	CASTHPQRGNTEAFF	TGTGCCAGCACCCACCCCCAAAGAGGGAACACTGAAGCTTTCTTT
.	TRBJ2-5	TRBV5-6	.	CASSLAGRGQETQYF	TGTGCCAGCAGCTTGGCGGGTAGGGGGCAAGAGACCCAGTACTTC
few	TRBJ2-2	TRBV11-2	TRBD1	CASSKRGRGGELFF	TGTGCCAGCAGCAAGAGGGGGCGAGGCGGGGAGCTGTTTTTT
few	TRBJ2-2	TRBV11-3	TRBD1	CASSSRERDRATGELFF	TGTGCCAGCAGCTCCCGTGAAAGGGACAGGGCCACCGGGGAGCTGTTTTTT
.	TRBJ2-3	TRBV5-4	TRBD1	CASSLVGTGPTDTQYF	TGTGCCAGCAGCTTGGTGGGGACAGGGCCCACAGATACGCAGTATTTT
.	TRBJ2-1	TRBV30	TRBD1	CAYTRDRGLHEQFF	TGTGCCTACACCCGGGACAGGGGATTACATGAGCAGTTCTTC
.	TRBJ1-5	TRBV30	TRBD1	CAWSRTGYSNQPQHF	TGTGCCTGGAGTCGGACAGGGTATAGCAATCAGCCCCAGCATTTT
.	TRBJ1-4	TRBV6-5	.	CASSYGPPTEKLFF	TGTGCCAGCAGTTACGGGCCACCAACAGAAAAACTGTTTTTT
.	TRBJ1-2	TRBV11-3	.	CASSLGPYGYTF	TGTGCCAGCAGCTTGGGGCCCTATGGCTACACCTTC